These T cell receptor beta chains were read from a single sample in a study of regulatory T cells in long-lasting Graves disease. TCRdb reprocessed the multiplex PCR reads with MiXCR, giving one entry per CDR3 protein. The table shows roughly 250,000 distinct CDR3 sequences, with approximately 20% occurring only once. The same data also went into a second study, on T cells in Graves' hyperthyroidism and ophthalmopathy.

The sample in question was peripheral blood mononuclear cells (PBMCs), obtained at new diagnosis, from a patient treated with antithyroid drugs. These TCRs come from a woman under 40 with Graves disease. Each CDR3 is given with its conserved first and last residue. A D gene is named only where the DNA matches it firmly. The size entry is marked missing in some rows and otherwise reads once, few, many or a size class.

V gene	J gene	clone size	D gene	CDR3 protein	CDR3 DNA
TRBV5-1	TRBJ2-2	NA	NA	CASTRQGGSPGELFF	TGCGCCAGCACCCGACAGGGAGGGTCCCCCGGGGAGCTGTTTTTT
TRBV4-1	TRBJ2-3	NA	NA	CASSFFSDTQYF	TGCGCCAGCAGCTTCTTCTCAGATACGCAGTATTTT
TRBV28	TRBJ1-6	NA	TRBD1	CASSFEGAGNSPLHF	TGTGCCAGCAGTTTTGAGGGGGCTGGGAATTCACCCCTCCACTTT
TRBV7-9	TRBJ2-3	many	TRBD2	CASSPTRAGLTDTQYF	TGTGCCAGCAGCCCTACCAGAGCGGGGCTCACAGATACGCAGTATTTT
TRBV5-1	TRBJ2-3	NA	TRBD2	CASSTGTSGGNTDTQYF	TGCGCCAGCAGCACTGGGACTAGCGGGGGGAACACAGATACGCAGTATTTT
TRBV4-2	TRBJ2-7	NA	NA	CASSQEKSYEQYF	TGTGCCAGCAGCCAAGAGAAAAGCTACGAGCAGTACTTC
TRBV24-1	TRBJ1-2	many	NA	CATSDSRPDIYGYTF	TGTGCCACCAGTGATTCGCGACCGGACATCTATGGCTACACCTTC
TRBV7-9	TRBJ1-2	NA	NA	CASSLGTDPQGPYGYTF	TGTGCCAGCAGCTTAGGGACCGACCCCCAAGGGCCCTATGGCTACACCTTC
TRBV5-1	TRBJ2-5	NA	TRBD2	CASSPARRGGYQETQYF	TGCGCCAGCAGCCCAGCACGGCGGGGGGGATATCAAGAGACCCAGTACTTC
TRBV7-9	TRBJ1-1	many	NA	CASSLRGGAFF	TGTGCCAGCAGCTTACGGGGTGGGGCTTTCTTT
TRBV6-1	TRBJ1-4	few	NA	CASSISKVEKLFF	TGTGCCAGCAGTATCAGTAAAGTTGAAAAACTGTTTTTT
TRBV7-3	TRBJ2-5	NA	TRBD2	CASSTPREGGRASETQYF	TGTGCCAGCAGCACACCCCGAGAGGGCGGGAGGGCCTCTGAGACCCAGTACTTC
TRBV5-5	TRBJ1-5	NA	NA	CASSETWTDFLDDQPQHF	TGTGCCAGCAGCGAGACCTGGACAGATTTCCTAGATGATCAGCCCCAGCATTTT
TRBV3-1	TRBJ1-2	many	NA	CASSHKALEGGYTF	TGTGCCAGCAGCCATAAGGCCCTGGAGGGGGGCTACACCTTC
TRBV4-1	TRBJ2-7	few	TRBD1	CASSLDRVSEQYF	TGCGCCAGCAGCCTAGACAGGGTGAGCGAGCAGTACTTC
TRBV5-1	TRBJ2-1	NA	NA	CASSWRSSGYNEQFF	TGCGCCAGCAGCTGGCGGAGCTCGGGGTACAATGAGCAGTTCTTC
TRBV5-1	TRBJ1-1	NA	TRBD1	CASSPAGTGFEAFF	TGCGCCAGCAGCCCGGCCGGGACAGGGTTTGAAGCTTTCTTT
TRBV24-1	TRBJ2-2	many	NA	CATSEAGPTGELFF	TGTGCCACCAGTGAGGCCGGGCCCACCGGGGAGCTGTTTTTT
TRBV28	TRBJ2-3	many	TRBD1	CASSPAPTGLKGDTQYF	TGTGCCAGCAGTCCAGCACCGACAGGGCTCAAAGGGGATACGCAGTATTTT
TRBV6-1	TRBJ1-1	many	TRBD1	CASTRTGRGTEAFF	TGTGCCAGCACCCGGACAGGGCGAGGGACTGAAGCTTTCTTT
TRBV7-9	TRBJ1-4	many	NA	CASSPGTYNEKLFF	TGTGCCAGCAGTCCCGGGACATACAATGAAAAACTGTTTTTT
TRBV11-2	TRBJ2-5	many	NA	CASSAGDITYQETQYF	TGTGCCAGCAGCGCGGGGGACATTACGTACCAAGAGACCCAGTACTTC
TRBV6-5	TRBJ2-1	few	NA	CASSYSGGPSYNEQFF	TGTGCCAGCAGTTACTCTGGGGGGCCTTCCTACAATGAGCAGTTCTTC
TRBV18	TRBJ2-1	many	NA	CASSPTDTNNEQFF	TGTGCCAGCTCACCCACCGACACGAACAATGAGCAGTTCTTC
TRBV3-1	TRBJ2-1	NA	TRBD1	CASARDSSYNEQFF	TGTGCCAGCGCCCGGGACAGTTCCTACAATGAGCAGTTCTTC
TRBV7-9	TRBJ2-1	NA	TRBD2	CASTSRLAGDSYNEQFF	TGCGCCAGCACCTCTAGACTAGCGGGAGACTCCTACAATGAGCAGTTCTTC
TRBV27	TRBJ1-1	many	TRBD1	CASSLSGTGDGAFF	TGTGCCAGCAGTTTATCGGGGACAGGGGACGGGGCTTTCTTT
TRBV2	TRBJ1-1	many	TRBD1	CASSILDRGRSEAFF	TGTGCCAGCAGTATACTAGACAGGGGTCGGAGTGAAGCTTTCTTT
TRBV7-8	TRBJ1-5	many	NA	CASSPNLVGGSQPQHF	TGTGCCAGCAGCCCGAACCTGGTGGGGGGATCTCAGCCCCAGCATTTT
TRBV6-2/TRBV6-3	TRBJ2-3	many	TRBD1	CASRNRGSTDTQYF	TGTGCCAGCAGGAACAGGGGGAGCACAGATACGCAGTATTTT
TRBV19	TRBJ1-1	few	NA	CASSIRGNEGGTEAFF	TGTGCCAGTAGTATTCGGGGAAATGAGGGGGGCACTGAAGCTTTCTTT
TRBV18	TRBJ1-1	many	TRBD1	CASSNTQGMNTEAFF	TGTGCCAGCTCGAATACACAGGGGATGAACACTGAAGCTTTCTTT
TRBV12-5	TRBJ1-5	many	NA	CASGLAAGGHQPQHF	TGTGCTAGTGGTTTGGCCGCCGGGGGCCATCAGCCCCAGCATTTT
TRBV11-2	TRBJ2-7	many	NA	CASFPDGSSYEQYF	TGTGCCAGCTTTCCAGACGGGTCCTCCTACGAGCAGTACTTC
TRBV4-1	TRBJ2-7	many	TRBD2	CASSQDEGGGYEQYF	TGCGCCAGCAGCCAAGACGAGGGCGGGGGGTACGAGCAGTACTTC
TRBV2	TRBJ1-3	many	NA	CASSAAGSGNTIYF	TGTGCCAGCAGTGCCGCGGGTTCTGGAAACACCATATATTTT
TRBV3-1	TRBJ2-2	many	NA	CASSQEWGGELFF	TGTGCCAGCAGCCAAGAATGGGGCGGGGAGCTGTTTTTT
TRBV7-2	TRBJ2-5	many	NA	CASGGFYSTQETQYF	TGTGCCAGCGGTGGGTTCTACTCGACTCAAGAGACCCAGTACTTC
TRBV2	TRBJ1-5	many	NA	CASKRFGQPQHF	TGTGCCAGCAAAAGGTTCGGGCAGCCCCAGCATTTT
TRBV2	TRBJ2-7	many	NA	CASLLGQVRIYEQYF	TGTGCCAGCCTCCTTGGGCAGGTTCGGATCTACGAGCAGTACTTC